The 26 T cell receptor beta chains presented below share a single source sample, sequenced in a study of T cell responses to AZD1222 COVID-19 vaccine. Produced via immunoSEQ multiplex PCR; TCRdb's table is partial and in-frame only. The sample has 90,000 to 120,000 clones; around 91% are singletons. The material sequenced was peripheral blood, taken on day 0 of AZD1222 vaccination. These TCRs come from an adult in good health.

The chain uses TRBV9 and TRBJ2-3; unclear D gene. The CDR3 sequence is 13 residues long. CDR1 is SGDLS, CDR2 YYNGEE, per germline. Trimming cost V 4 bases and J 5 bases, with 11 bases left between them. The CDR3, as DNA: TGTGCCAGCAGCCCCCAACCCAGAGATACGCAGTATTTT. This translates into CASSPQPRDTQYF.

The CDR3 region has the DNA TGTGCCAGCAGTGACACAGGGGGCGCACGGTCTACTGAAGCTTTCTTT. It is translated as CASSDTGGARSTEAFF. The gene calls are TRBV6-2 or TRBV6-3 and TRBJ1-1, with 9 nucleotides matching TRBD1. The junction had 12 bases not matched to a gene; V was cut back by 5 bases and J by 5 bases. This CDR3 has 16 residues. Per the germline V gene, CDR1 is MNHEY and CDR2 is SVGEGT.

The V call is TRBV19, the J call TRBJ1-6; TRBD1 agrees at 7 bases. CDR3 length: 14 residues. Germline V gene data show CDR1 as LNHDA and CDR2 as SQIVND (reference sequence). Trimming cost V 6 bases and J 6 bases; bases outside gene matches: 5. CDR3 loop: CASRPTGTNSPLHF. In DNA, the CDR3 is TGTGCCAGTAGACCGACAGGGACTAATTCACCCCTCCACTTT.

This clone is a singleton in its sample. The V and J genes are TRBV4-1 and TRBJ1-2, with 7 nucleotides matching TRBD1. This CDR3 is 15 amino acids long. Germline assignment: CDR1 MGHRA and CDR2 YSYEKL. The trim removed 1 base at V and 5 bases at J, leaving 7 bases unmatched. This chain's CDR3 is CASSQGDRLQYGYTF. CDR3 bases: TGCGCCAGCAGCCAAGGGGACAGACTACAGTATGGCTACACCTTC.

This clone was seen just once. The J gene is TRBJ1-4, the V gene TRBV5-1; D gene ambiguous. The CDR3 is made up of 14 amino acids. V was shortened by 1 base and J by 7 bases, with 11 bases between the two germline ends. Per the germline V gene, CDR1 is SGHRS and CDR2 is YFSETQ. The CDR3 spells CASSLMGGLEKLFF. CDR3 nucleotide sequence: TGCGCCAGCAGCTTGATGGGTGGACTTGAAAAACTGTTTTTT.

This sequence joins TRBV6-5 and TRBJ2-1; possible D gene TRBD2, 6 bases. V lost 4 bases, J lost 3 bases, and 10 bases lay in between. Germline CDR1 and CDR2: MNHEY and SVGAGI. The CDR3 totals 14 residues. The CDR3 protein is CASSSGDSYNEQFF. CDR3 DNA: TGTGCCAGCAGTTCGGGAGACAGCTACAATGAGCAGTTCTTC.

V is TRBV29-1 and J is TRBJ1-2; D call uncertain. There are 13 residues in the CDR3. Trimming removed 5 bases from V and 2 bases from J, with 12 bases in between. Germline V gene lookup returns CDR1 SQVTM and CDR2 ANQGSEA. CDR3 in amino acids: CSVSALENYGYTF. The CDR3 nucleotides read TGCAGCGTTAGCGCCCTCGAGAACTATGGCTACACCTTC.

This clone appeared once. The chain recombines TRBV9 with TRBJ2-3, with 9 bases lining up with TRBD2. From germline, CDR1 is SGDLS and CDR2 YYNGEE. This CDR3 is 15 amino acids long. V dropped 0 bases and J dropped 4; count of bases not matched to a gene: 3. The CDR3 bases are TGTGCCAGCAGCGTAGCTAGCGGGGAGCCAGATACGCAGTATTTT. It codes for CASSVASGEPDTQYF.

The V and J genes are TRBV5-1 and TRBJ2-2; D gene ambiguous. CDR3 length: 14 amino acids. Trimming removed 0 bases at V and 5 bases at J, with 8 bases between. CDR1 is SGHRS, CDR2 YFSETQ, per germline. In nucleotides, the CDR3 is TGCGCCAGCAGCTTGGCCTACGGGACCGGGGAGCTGTTTTTT. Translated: CASSLAYGTGELFF.

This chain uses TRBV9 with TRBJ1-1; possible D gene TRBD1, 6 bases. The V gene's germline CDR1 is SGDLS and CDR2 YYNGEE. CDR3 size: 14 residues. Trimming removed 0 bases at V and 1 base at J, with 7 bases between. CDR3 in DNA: TGTGCCAGCAGCGTAGCACAGGGGAACACTGAAGCTTTCTTT. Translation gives CASSVAQGNTEAFF.

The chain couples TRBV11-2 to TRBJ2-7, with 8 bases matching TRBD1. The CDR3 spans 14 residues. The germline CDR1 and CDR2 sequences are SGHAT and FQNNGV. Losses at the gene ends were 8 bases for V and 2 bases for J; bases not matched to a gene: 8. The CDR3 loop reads CASGRTGSPYEQYF. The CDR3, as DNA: TGTGCCAGCGGGAGGACAGGGAGCCCCTACGAGCAGTACTTC.

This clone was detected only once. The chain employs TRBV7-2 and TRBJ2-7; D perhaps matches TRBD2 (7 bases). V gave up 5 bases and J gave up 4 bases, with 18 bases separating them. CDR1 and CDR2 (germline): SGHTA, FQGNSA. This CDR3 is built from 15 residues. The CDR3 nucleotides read TGTGCCAGCAGCCCCGCCGGGGGGCGATTTTACGAGCAGTACTTC. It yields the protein CASSPAGGRFYEQYF.

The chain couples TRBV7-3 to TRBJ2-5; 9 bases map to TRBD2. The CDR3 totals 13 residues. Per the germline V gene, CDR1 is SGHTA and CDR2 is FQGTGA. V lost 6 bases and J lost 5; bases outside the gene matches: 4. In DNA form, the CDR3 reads TGTGCCAGCAGTTCTACTAGCGGGGAGACCCAGTACTTC. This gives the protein CASSSTSGETQYF.

The CDR3 sequence: CASSYQPAGTYYGYTF. The CDR3, as DNA: TGTGCCAGCAGTTACCAACCCGCGGGGACGTACTATGGCTACACCTTC. The V and J genes are TRBV6-2 or TRBV6-3 and TRBJ1-2; D is perhaps TRBD1 (5 bases). CDR1 and CDR2 (germline): MNHEY, SVGEGT. V dropped 2 bases and J dropped 3 bases, with 16 bases sitting between them. This CDR3 has 16 amino acids.

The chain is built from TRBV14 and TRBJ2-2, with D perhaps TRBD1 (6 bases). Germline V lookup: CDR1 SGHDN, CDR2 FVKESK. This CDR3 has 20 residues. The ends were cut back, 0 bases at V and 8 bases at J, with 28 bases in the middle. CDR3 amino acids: CASSQDYPPLGQGITGELFF. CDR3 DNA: TGTGCCAGCAGCCAAGATTACCCGCCCCTCGGCCAGGGGATAACGGGGGAGCTGTTTTTT.

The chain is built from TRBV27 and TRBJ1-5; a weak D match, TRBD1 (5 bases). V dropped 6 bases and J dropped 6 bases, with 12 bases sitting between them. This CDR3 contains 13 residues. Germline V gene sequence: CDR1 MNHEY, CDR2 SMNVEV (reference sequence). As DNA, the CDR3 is TGTGCCAGCAGAATCGGGGCCTCTCAGCCCCAGCATTTT. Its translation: CASRIGASQPQHF.

The CDR3 sequence: CASSEIGTARYEQYF. CDR3 in DNA: TGTGCCAGCAGTGAAATAGGGACAGCCAGGTACGAGCAGTACTTC. V gene TRBV2 combines with J gene TRBJ2-7; the match to TRBD1 covers 7 bases. Germline assignment: CDR1 SNHLY and CDR2 FYNNEI. The trim removed 2 bases at V and 4 bases at J, leaving 8 bases unmatched. The CDR3 spans 15 residues. The full variable domain, rest sourced from reference TRBV2 and TRBJ2-7, is EPEVTQTPSHQVTQMGQEVILRCVPISNHLYFYWYRQILGQKVEFLVSFYNNEISEKSEIFDDQFSVERPDGSNFTLKIRSTKLEDSAMYFCASSEIGTARYEQYFGPGTRLTVT.

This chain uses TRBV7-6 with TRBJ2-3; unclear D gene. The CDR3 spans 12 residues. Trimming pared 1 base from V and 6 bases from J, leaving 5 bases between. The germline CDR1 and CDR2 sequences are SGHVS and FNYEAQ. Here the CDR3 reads CASSLEVDTQYF. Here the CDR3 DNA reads TGTGCCAGCAGCTTAGAGGTCGATACGCAGTATTTT.

The CDR3 sequence: CASSESGRARHEQFF. Here the CDR3 DNA reads TGTGCCAGCAGTGAATCCGGCAGGGCTCGGCATGAGCAGTTCTTC. This sequence joins TRBV25-1 and TRBJ2-1, with D possibly matching TRBD1 (5 bases). The CDR3 loop spans 15 amino acids. Germline assignment: CDR1 MGHDK and CDR2 SYGVNS. Trimming took off 1 base at V and 8 bases at J, with 15 bases between the two ends.

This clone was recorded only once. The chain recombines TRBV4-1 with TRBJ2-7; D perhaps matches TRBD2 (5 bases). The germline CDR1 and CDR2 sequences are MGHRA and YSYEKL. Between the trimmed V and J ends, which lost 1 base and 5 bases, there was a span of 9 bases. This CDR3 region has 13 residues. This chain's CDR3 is CASSQGLGDEQYF. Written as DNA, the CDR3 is TGCGCCAGCAGCCAAGGTCTCGGGGACGAGCAGTACTTC.

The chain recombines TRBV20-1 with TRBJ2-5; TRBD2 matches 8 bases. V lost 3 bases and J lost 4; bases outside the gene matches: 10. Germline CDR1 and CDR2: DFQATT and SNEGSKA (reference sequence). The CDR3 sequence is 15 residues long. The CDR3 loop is CSASYGGVTIETQYF. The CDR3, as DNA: TGCAGTGCTAGTTACGGGGGGGTAACGATAGAGACCCAGTACTTC.

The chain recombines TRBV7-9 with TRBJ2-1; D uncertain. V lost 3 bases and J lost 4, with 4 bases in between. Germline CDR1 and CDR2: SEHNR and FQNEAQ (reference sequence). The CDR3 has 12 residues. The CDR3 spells CASSLQYNEQFF. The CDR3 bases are TGTGCCAGCAGCTTGCAGTACAATGAGCAGTTCTTC.

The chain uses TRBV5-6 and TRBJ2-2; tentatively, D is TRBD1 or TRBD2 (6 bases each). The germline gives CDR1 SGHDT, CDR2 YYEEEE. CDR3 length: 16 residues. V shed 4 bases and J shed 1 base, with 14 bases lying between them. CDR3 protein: CASSPRGVGNTGELFF. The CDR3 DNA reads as TGTGCCAGCAGCCCGAGGGGGGTGGGGAACACCGGGGAGCTGTTTTTT.

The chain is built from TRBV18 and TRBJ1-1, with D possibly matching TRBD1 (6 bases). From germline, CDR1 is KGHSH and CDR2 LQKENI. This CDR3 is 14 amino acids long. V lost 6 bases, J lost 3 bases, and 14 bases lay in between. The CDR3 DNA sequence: TGTGCCAGCTCGCGTGCTCCAGGGGACACTGAAGCTTTCTTT. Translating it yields CASSRAPGDTEAFF.

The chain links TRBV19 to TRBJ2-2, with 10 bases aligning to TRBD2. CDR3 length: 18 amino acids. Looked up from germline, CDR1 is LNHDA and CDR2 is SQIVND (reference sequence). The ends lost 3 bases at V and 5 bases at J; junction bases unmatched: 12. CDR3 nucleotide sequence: TGTGCCAGTAGTATTAAGCGGGGGGGCCGTAAATGGACCGGGGAGCTGTTTTTT. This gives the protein CASSIKRGGRKWTGELFF.

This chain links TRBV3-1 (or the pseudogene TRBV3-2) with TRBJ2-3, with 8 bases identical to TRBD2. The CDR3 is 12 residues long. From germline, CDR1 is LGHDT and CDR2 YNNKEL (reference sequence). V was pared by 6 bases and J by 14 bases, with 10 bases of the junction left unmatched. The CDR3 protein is CASRSNGGAAYF. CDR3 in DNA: TGTGCCAGCAGATCAAACGGGGGGGCGGCGTATTTT.